This T cell receptor beta chain was sequenced for a study of molecular identifiers for immune sequencing clone quantification. Study as a whole: Replicate experiments divided RNA from around 20,000 or 100,000 naive CD8 cells into five parts and sequenced four.

Whole-study findings and limits: Clonotypes surpassing 20 RNA copies contained over 98% of effector molecules, versus under 1% in naive cells.

CDR1 and CDR2 from the germline V gene are MNHEY and SMNVEV (reference sequence). Germline trimming cut 5 bases from V and 3 bases from J; bases unmatched to any gene: 10. The CDR3 runs 15 residues. Many counts were recorded for this clonotype. The antigen is unknown. Previously described methods and listed TCR primers produced bulk TCR libraries. TCRdb passed the PCR reads through MiXCR, listing each CDR3 protein once. The sample carries some 41,000 distinct CDR3 sequences, 24% recorded once. The source is a human donor in good health. Some libraries in this study had Jurkat cell RNA spiked in. Sequences were obtained from naive CD8+ T cells from blood, with Jurkat cell RNA spiked in. Subset here: FACS-sorted CD8+CD4-CCR7+CD45RA+ naive T cells. The chain is built from TRBV27 and TRBJ2-7, with 7 bases identical to TRBD1. CDR3 nucleotides: TGTGCCAGCAGTCCCCGTGAGACAGGGAGCTACGAGCAGTACTTC. Translation: CASSPRETGSYEQYF.